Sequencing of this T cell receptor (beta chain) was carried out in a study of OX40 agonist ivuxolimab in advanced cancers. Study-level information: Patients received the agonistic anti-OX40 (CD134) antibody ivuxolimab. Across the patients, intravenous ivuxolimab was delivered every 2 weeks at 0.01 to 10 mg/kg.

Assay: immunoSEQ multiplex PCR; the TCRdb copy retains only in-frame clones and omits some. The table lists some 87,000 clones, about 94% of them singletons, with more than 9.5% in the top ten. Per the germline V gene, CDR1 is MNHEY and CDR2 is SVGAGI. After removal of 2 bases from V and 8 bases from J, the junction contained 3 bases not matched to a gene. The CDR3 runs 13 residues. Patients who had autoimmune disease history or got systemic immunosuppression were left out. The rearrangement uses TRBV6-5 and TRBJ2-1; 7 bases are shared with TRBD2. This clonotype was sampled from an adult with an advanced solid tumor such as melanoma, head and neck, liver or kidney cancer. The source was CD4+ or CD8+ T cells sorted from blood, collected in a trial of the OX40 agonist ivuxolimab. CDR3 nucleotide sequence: TGTGCCAGCAGTTACGGCGGGAGTTATGAGCAGTTCTTC. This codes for CASSYGGSYEQFF.